Listed here are 17 T cell receptor beta chains from one sample, sequenced in a study of T cell changes during pregnancy in multiple sclerosis. Here immunoSEQ multiplex PCR was the method, and the copy in TCRdb shows in-frame clones only, minus some. The sample has over 65,000 clones, 91% seen once. The material sequenced was peripheral blood, taken in the first trimester of pregnancy. These receptors all stem from a female donor with multiple sclerosis, enrolled in a pregnancy study.

This chain links TRBV11-3 with TRBJ1-1; D gene unclear. CDR1 and CDR2 from the germline V gene are SGHNT and YENEEA. CDR3 length equals 16 residues. V was clipped by 4 bases and J by 0 bases, with 15 bases between them. The CDR3 DNA reads as TGTGCCAGCAGCTACACGCCGACACCCATGAACACTGAAGCTTTCTTT. Protein sequence: CASSYTPTPMNTEAFF.

The chain uses TRBV30 and TRBJ2-5, with no clear D. CDR3 length: 13 amino acids. In germline, CDR1 is GTSNPN, CDR2 SVGIG (reference sequence). The ends were cut back, 2 bases at V and 9 bases at J, with 16 bases in the middle. CDR3 region: CAWSIGTPAAQYF. The CDR3 DNA sequence: TGTGCCTGGAGTATTGGCACGCCGGCGGCCCAGTACTTC.

The chain employs TRBV5-1 and TRBJ1-1; TRBD1 aligns across 11 bases. The germline CDR1 and CDR2 sequences are SGHRS and YFSETQ. The ends lost 4 bases at V and 4 bases at J; junction bases unmatched: 12. The CDR3 has 17 residues. The CDR3 sequence is CASSAGWTGGTATEAFF. In DNA form, the CDR3 reads TGCGCCAGCAGCGCGGGGTGGACAGGGGGCACGGCCACTGAAGCTTTCTTT.

The V gene is TRBV5-4, the J gene TRBJ2-2, with a weak D call TRBD1 (5 bases). CDR3 size: 16 residues. Trimming cost V 2 bases and J 2 bases, with 13 bases left between them. Germline V gives CDR1 SGHNT, CDR2 YYREEE (reference sequence). CDR3 amino acids: CASSFITGTNTGELFF. DNA for the CDR3: TGTGCCAGCAGCTTCATAACAGGAACTAACACCGGGGAGCTGTTTTTT.

This clone has a single count. V is TRBV7-2 and J is TRBJ2-2; 9 bases line up with TRBD2. There are 17 residues in the CDR3. Losses at the gene ends were 5 bases for V and 0 bases for J; bases not matched to a gene: 7. Germline-derived CDR1 and CDR2 are SGHTA and FQGNSA. CDR3 DNA: TGTGCCAGCAGCATCCCCGGGACTAGCCCGAACACCGGGGAGCTGTTTTTT. Protein: CASSIPGTSPNTGELFF.

The chain recombines TRBV19 with TRBJ1-2; 7 bases align to TRBD1. Germline V gives CDR1 LNHDA, CDR2 SQIVND (reference sequence). The length of the CDR3 is 15 residues. Trimming at V came to 3 bases and at J to 0 bases, leaving 4 bases not matched to a gene. The chain's CDR3 is CASSIRDSPNYGYTF. The CDR3 nucleotides are TGTGCCAGTAGTATCCGGGACAGTCCTAACTATGGCTACACCTTC. The full variable domain, completed using reference TRBV19 and TRBJ1-2, is DGGITQSPKYLFRKEGQNVTLSCEQNLNHDAMYWYRQDPGQGLRLIYYSQIVNDFQKGDIAEGYSVSREKKESFPLTVTSAQKNPTAFYLCASSIRDSPNYGYTFGSGTRLTVV.

V gene TRBV28 combines with J gene TRBJ2-2; the match to TRBD2 covers 13 bases. The CDR3 has 15 amino acids. The germline gives CDR1 MDHEN, CDR2 SYDVKM. V dropped 5 bases and J dropped 6; count of bases not matched to a gene: 3. The CDR3 spells CASSRTSGRSGELFF. CDR3 bases: TGTGCCAGCAGTCGGACTAGCGGGAGATCCGGGGAGCTGTTTTTT. Using reference TRBV28 and TRBJ2-2 for the parts outside the CDR3, the full variable domain is DVKVTQSSRYLVKRTGEKVFLECVQDMDHENMFWYRQDPGLGLRLIYFSYDVKMKEKGDIPEGYSVSREKKERFSLILESASTNQTSMYLCASSRTSGRSGELFFGEGSRLTVL.

The chain has TRBV10-2 and TRBJ2-7; 7 bases line up with TRBD1. The CDR3 spans 13 residues. Losses at the gene ends were 7 bases for V and 1 base for J; bases not matched to a gene: 4. The germline V gene has CDR1 WSHSY and CDR2 SAAADI. The CDR3 nucleotides read TGCGCCAGCAACGGACAGGAGTCCTACGAGCAGTACTTC. Translation gives CASNGQESYEQYF.

The chain employs TRBV19 and TRBJ1-3, with 7 bases fitting TRBD1. After removal of 8 bases from V and 4 bases from J, the junction contained 8 bases not matched to a gene. From germline, CDR1 is LNHDA and CDR2 SQIVND (reference sequence). This CDR3 is built from 14 residues. The CDR3 DNA reads as TGTGCCAGTGGGTCGGACAGGAGCGGAAACACCATATATTTT. It is translated as CASGSDRSGNTIYF.

The chain joins TRBV7-3 to TRBJ2-3; no clear D. Germline V lookup: CDR1 SGHTA, CDR2 FQGTGA. The V end was cut by 2 bases, the J end by 2 bases, with 8 bases between. The CDR3 sequence is 14 residues long. The CDR3 sequence is CASSLGGFTDTQYF. CDR3 nucleotides: TGTGCCAGCAGCTTAGGCGGATTCACAGATACGCAGTATTTT.

This chain joins TRBV9 and TRBJ2-1; TRBD2 agrees at 8 bases. J lost 2 bases, V lost 6 bases, and 4 bases had no gene match. The CDR3 runs to 14 residues. Germline CDR1 reads SGDLS; CDR2 reads YYNGEE. CDR3 nucleotides: TGTGCCAGCAATATAGCGGGGACCTACAATGAGCAGTTCTTC. Its translation is CASNIAGTYNEQFF.

This clone has just one count. V usage is TRBV27 and J usage is TRBJ2-1, with a possible D match to TRBD1 (5 bases). CDR3 size: 14 residues. Trimming took off 5 bases at V and 6 bases at J, with 14 bases between the two ends. Germline loops: CDR1 MNHEY, CDR2 SMNVEV (reference sequence). The CDR3 coding sequence is TGTGCCAGCAGTAACCTTGGAAGGGGCAATGAGCAGTTCTTC. This translates into CASSNLGRGNEQFF.

This clone has a single count. CDR3 in DNA: TGTGCCAGCAGCTTAGGCCTTGGAGGTAACTATGGCTACACCTTC. The encoded protein is CASSLGLGGNYGYTF. The chain carries TRBV13 and TRBJ1-2; D gene uncertain. The CDR3 contains 15 residues. The V gene's germline CDR1 is PRHDT and CDR2 FYEKMQ (reference sequence). V was clipped by 0 bases and J by 1 base, with 9 bases between them.

The CDR3 region is CAWSPPSAMTSPLHF. The CDR3 nucleotides read TGTGCCTGGAGCCCCCCCAGCGCTATGACCTCACCCCTCCACTTT. The chain uses TRBV30 and TRBJ1-6; unclear D gene. Trimming took off 3 bases at V and 10 bases at J, with 19 bases between the two ends. There are 15 residues in the CDR3. Germline CDR1 and CDR2: GTSNPN and SVGIG (reference sequence).

The CDR3 DNA reads TGTGCCAGCGGAGCGGGCTACAATGAGCAGTTCTTC. This gives the protein CASGAGYNEQFF. The genes are TRBV27 and TRBJ2-1, with a possible D match to TRBD2 (6 bases). The CDR3 has 12 amino acids. The germline V gene has CDR1 MNHEY and CDR2 SMNVEV (reference sequence). Trimming took 8 bases from V and 3 from J, leaving 8 bases between them.

The genes are TRBV6-5 and TRBJ2-5; the D gene is possibly TRBD2 (5 bases). The CDR3 totals 13 residues. V lost 5 bases and J lost 4, with 11 bases in between. Germline CDR1 and CDR2: MNHEY and SVGAGI. The CDR3 bases are TGTGCCAGCAGTGGTCGGGGTTTAGAGACCCAGTACTTC. It is translated as CASSGRGLETQYF.

V usage is TRBV7-9 and J usage is TRBJ1-1; D is unclear. Looked up from germline, CDR1 is SEHNR and CDR2 is FQNEAQ (reference sequence). Between the trimmed V and J ends, which lost 4 bases and 9 bases, there was a span of 27 bases. The CDR3 has 17 residues. The CDR3 nucleotides read TGTGCCAGCAGCTCCAAAGCCTCACAGACTACTTTGTCGAAAGCTTTCTTT. The encoded protein is CASSSKASQTTLSKAFF.